The 28 T cell receptor beta chains in this list originate from one sample, sequenced in a study of beta chain features in type 1 diabetes. Expressed TCRB transcripts were sequenced, since all the RNA that had been isolated was reverse transcribed. The assay was immunoSEQ multiplex PCR, and TCRdb's table has in-frame clones only and misses some. The sample includes 600,000 or so clones, roughly 12% of them seen just once. Antigen specificity for these receptors is unknown. Study findings and constraints: Shortening of TCRB CDR3s, moderate but significant, appeared in all four CD4+ subsets of Type 1 diabetes patients.

Sequenced material: naive CD4+ T cells from blood. Receptors were obtained from a man aged 30-40 years with type 1 diabetes.

This clone occurred many times. The sample has other DNA sequences that encode this CDR3 too. V gene TRBV5-4 combines with J gene TRBJ2-3, with D perhaps TRBD1 (5 bases). V lost 4 bases, J lost 0 bases, and 9 bases lay in between. The CDR3 is made up of 14 amino acids. The V gene's germline CDR1 is SGHNT and CDR2 YYREEE (reference sequence). Here the CDR3 reads CASSPDSSTDTQYF. In DNA form, the CDR3 reads TGTGCCAGCAGCCCCGACAGCAGCACAGATACGCAGTATTTT.

The chain couples TRBV2 to TRBJ1-6; 7 bases fit TRBD1. The length of the CDR3 is 14 residues. CDR1 SNHLY and CDR2 FYNNEI come from the germline V gene. V gave up 8 bases and J gave up 9 bases; unmatched junction bases: 10. The CDR3 region has the DNA TGTGCCAGCCGTCCCGGGACAGTACGTTCACCCCTCCACTTT. Translating gives CASRPGTVRSPLHF.

The chain is built from TRBV18 and TRBJ2-3, with D hard to call. The CDR3 has 14 residues. CDR1 and CDR2 (germline): KGHSH, LQKENI. Trimming took off 3 bases at V and 4 bases at J, with 11 bases between the two ends. The DNA of the CDR3 is TGTGCCAGCTCACCCAGAGATGGTGCAGATACGCAGTATTTT. It specifies CASSPRDGADTQYF.

The gene calls are TRBV5-4 and TRBJ1-3; perhaps TRBD1 as D (6 bases). Germline values: CDR1 SGHNT, CDR2 YYREEE (reference sequence). The CDR3 is 15 amino acids. Deletions cut 5 bases from V and 0 bases from J, with 12 bases between. The chain's CDR3 is CASSNGGASGNTIYF. CDR3 DNA: TGTGCCAGCAGTAACGGGGGGGCCTCTGGAAACACCATATATTTT.

A few counts support this clone. The chain uses TRBV5-1 and TRBJ2-2; D gene ambiguous. CDR1 and CDR2 (germline): SGHRS, YFSETQ. The CDR3 is 14 amino acids. V gave up 0 bases and J gave up 5 bases, with 8 bases separating them. The CDR3 spells CASSLDGLTGELFF. The CDR3 coding sequence is TGCGCCAGCAGCTTGGACGGCCTAACCGGGGAGCTGTTTTTT.

The chain carries TRBV28 and TRBJ1-4; D remains unclear. The CDR3 contains 14 residues. V lost 5 bases and J 5 bases, leaving 12 bases between the germline ends. Germline CDR1 is MDHEN and CDR2 is SYDVKM. CDR3 in amino acids: CASSGPIPNEKLFF. The CDR3 nucleotides read TGTGCCAGCAGTGGCCCTATACCCAATGAAAAACTGTTTTTT.

This clone was observed a few times. This sample also contains other DNA sequences that code for the same CDR3. CDR3 loop: CASSFLSYGYTF. The CDR3 nucleotides read TGTGCCAGCAGCTTCTTAAGCTATGGCTACACCTTC. The gene calls are TRBV7-2 and TRBJ1-2; D not certain. Trimming took off 3 bases at V and 4 bases at J, with 6 bases between the two ends. CDR3 length equals 12 residues. The V gene's germline CDR1 is SGHTA and CDR2 FQGNSA.

The chain links TRBV23-1 to TRBJ2-7; D gene unclear. TRBV23-1 is sorted into the ORF group, with uncertain function. Between the trimmed V and J ends, which lost 2 bases and 2 bases, there was a span of 16 bases. The CDR3 has 16 residues. The CDR3, as DNA: TGCGCCAGCAGTCAACCGAGACCGTCTAGGCCCTACGAGCAGTACTTC. Translated, it gives CASSQPRPSRPYEQYF.

The V call is TRBV2, the J call TRBJ1-1; 7 nucleotides align to TRBD1. CDR1 is SNHLY and CDR2 is FYNNEI in the germline V gene. The V and J ends lost 7 bases and 4 bases, in that order; junction bases with no gene match: 9. This CDR3 region has 14 residues. The CDR3 is CASTKSGGGTEAFF. In nucleotides, the CDR3 is TGTGCCAGCACCAAATCAGGGGGTGGCACTGAAGCTTTCTTT.

This clone appeared a few times. The chain is built from TRBV9 and TRBJ1-1, with 8 bases identical to TRBD1. In germline, CDR1 is SGDLS, CDR2 YYNGEE. After removal of 6 bases from V and 12 bases from J, the junction contained 10 bases not matched to a gene. This CDR3 has 12 residues. The DNA for the CDR3 is TGTGCCAGCATCATCAGGACAGGGTGGACTTTCTTT. It codes for CASIIRTGWTFF. The full variable domain, its missing parts supplied by reference TRBV9 and TRBJ1-1, is DSGVTQTPKHLITATGQRVTLRCSPRSGDLSVYWYQQSLDQGLQFLIQYYNGEERAKGNILERFSAQQFPDLHSELNLSSLELGDSALYFCASIIRTGWTFFGQGTRLTVV.

Details on this clone: This specimen includes other DNA sequences encoding the same CDR3. This rearrangement joins TRBV11-2 to TRBJ2-5; 7 positions agree with TRBD1. The CDR3 spans 13 residues. The V gene's germline CDR1 is SGHAT and CDR2 FQNNGV. V was pared by 5 bases and J by 5 bases, with 5 bases of the junction left unmatched. Written as DNA, the CDR3 is TGTGCCAGCAGCCATGACAGGGAGGAGACCCAGTACTTC. Its translation: CASSHDREETQYF.

The chain is built from TRBV20-1 and TRBJ2-3; the D is unclear. The CDR3 is made up of 10 amino acids. V was trimmed by 7 bases and J by 4 bases, leaving 6 bases between them. Germline loops: CDR1 DFQATT, CDR2 SNEGSKA (reference sequence). The CDR3 protein is CSVASDTQYF. The CDR3 DNA reads TGCAGTGTCGCCTCAGATACGCAGTATTTT.

The chain combines TRBV6-6 with TRBJ2-1; D ambiguous. CDR1 and CDR2 (germline): MNHNY, SVGAGI (reference sequence). The ends were cut back, 6 bases at V and 7 bases at J, with 19 bases in the middle. The CDR3 has 15 amino acids. The CDR3 loop reads CASSPGSWYSNEQFF. In DNA form, the CDR3 reads TGTGCCAGCAGCCCGGGTAGTTGGTATTCGAATGAGCAGTTCTTC.

This clone has just a few counts. J is TRBJ1-2 and V is TRBV19; D gene ambiguous. Germline-derived CDR1 and CDR2 are LNHDA and SQIVND (reference sequence). The CDR3 has 12 residues. V lost 8 bases, J lost 7 bases, and 14 bases lay in between. CDR3 amino acids: CASGRQPPGYTF. As DNA, the CDR3 is TGTGCCAGTGGTCGACAACCTCCTGGCTACACCTTC. The full variable domain, completed using reference TRBV19 and TRBJ1-2, is DGGITQSPKYLFRKEGQNVTLSCEQNLNHDAMYWYRQDPGQGLRLIYYSQIVNDFQKGDIAEGYSVSREKKESFPLTVTSAQKNPTAFYLCASGRQPPGYTFGSGTRLTVV.

J is TRBJ2-7 and V is TRBV7-2; the match to TRBD1 covers 8 bases. The germline V gene has CDR1 SGHTA and CDR2 FQGNSA. V was pared by 7 bases and J by 2 bases, with 7 bases of the junction left unmatched. The CDR3 loop spans 14 amino acids. CDR3 sequence: CASTADRATYEQYF. The CDR3 DNA reads as TGTGCCAGCACCGCGGACAGGGCGACCTACGAGCAGTACTTC.

This clone was found a few times. The chain employs TRBV29-1 and TRBJ1-2, with D uncertain. This CDR3 comprises 11 residues. V lost 3 bases and J lost 2, with 4 bases in between. Germline loops: CDR1 SQVTM, CDR2 ANQGSEA. The CDR3 region is CSVEMNYGYTF. Here the CDR3 DNA reads TGCAGCGTTGAGATGAACTATGGCTACACCTTC.

V and J are TRBV6-1 and TRBJ1-2; perhaps TRBD1 as D (6 bases). The ends were cut back, 6 bases at V and 0 bases at J, with 20 bases in the middle. Germline V gives CDR1 MNHNS, CDR2 SASEGT. The CDR3 runs to 17 residues. The CDR3: CASRELSGQTPNYGYTF. Here the CDR3 DNA reads TGTGCCAGCAGGGAACTGAGCGGACAGACCCCTAACTATGGCTACACCTTC.

The rearrangement links TRBV19 to TRBJ2-7; possible D gene TRBD1, 6 bases. The CDR3 runs 15 residues. The ends were cut back, 5 bases at V and 0 bases at J, with 14 bases in the middle. The germline V gene encodes CDR1 LNHDA and CDR2 SQIVND (reference sequence). CDR3 in amino acids: CASSPNRASSYEQYF. CDR3 in DNA: TGTGCCAGTAGTCCTAACAGGGCGAGCTCCTACGAGCAGTACTTC.

This rearrangement joins TRBV9 to TRBJ2-6, with D uncertain. CDR1 SGDLS and CDR2 YYNGEE come from the germline V gene. The ends were cut back, 0 bases at V and 2 bases at J, with 21 bases in the middle. The CDR3 has 20 amino acids. For the CDR3, the DNA is TGTGCCAGCAGCGTAGGGGTGGGGAAACAGAAAGCTGCTGGGGCCAACGTCCTGACTTTC. It yields the protein CASSVGVGKQKAAGANVLTF. The full variable domain, completed using reference TRBV9 and TRBJ2-6, is DSGVTQTPKHLITATGQRVTLRCSPRSGDLSVYWYQQSLDQGLQFLIQYYNGEERAKGNILERFSAQQFPDLHSELNLSSLELGDSALYFCASSVGVGKQKAAGANVLTFGAGSRLTVL.

The chain combines TRBV19 with TRBJ2-2; D possibly corresponds to TRBD2 (6 bases). The V end lost 11 bases, the J end lost 5 bases, and 15 bases lay between the germline ends. The CDR3 contains 13 residues. Per germline, CDR1 LNHDA and CDR2 SQIVND (reference sequence). CDR3 loop: CASGTRKTGELFF. CDR3 DNA sequence: TGTGCCTCCGGGACTCGGAAAACCGGGGAGCTGTTTTTT. Supplemented by reference TRBV19 and TRBJ2-2, the full variable domain reads DGGITQSPKYLFRKEGQNVTLSCEQNLNHDAMYWYRQDPGQGLRLIYYSQIVNDFQKGDIAEGYSVSREKKESFPLTVTSAQKNPTAFYLCASGTRKTGELFFGEGSRLTVL.

The rearrangement uses TRBV14 and TRBJ1-1; 9 bases are a match to TRBD1. Germline assignment: CDR1 SGHDN and CDR2 FVKESK. The CDR3 sequence is 13 residues long. After removal of 5 bases from V and 5 bases from J, the junction contained 3 bases not matched to a gene. CDR3: CASSGDRDTEAFF. The CDR3 region has the DNA TGTGCCAGCAGCGGGGACAGGGATACTGAAGCTTTCTTT.

Details on this clone: At the DNA level, this CDR3 is encoded by other sequences in the same sample as well. This rearrangement joins TRBV20-1 to TRBJ2-2; D might be TRBD2 (5 bases). Germline CDR1 DFQATT, CDR2 SNEGSKA (reference sequence). The CDR3 is made up of 11 amino acids. V lost 7 bases and J lost 6, with 9 bases in between. CDR3 nucleotides: TGCAGTGTCAGCGGCGCCGGGGAGCTGTTTTTT. It specifies CSVSGAGELFF.

This sequence joins TRBV11-2 and TRBJ2-5; D may be TRBD2 (6 bases). Deletions cut 1 base from V and 5 bases from J, with 11 bases between. Germline V gene sequence: CDR1 SGHAT, CDR2 FQNNGV. CDR3 length: 14 residues. CDR3 sequence: CASSLGREVETQYF. The DNA of the CDR3 is TGTGCCAGCAGCTTAGGCAGGGAGGTTGAGACCCAGTACTTC.

This clone came up a few times. V is TRBV7-2 and J is TRBJ1-5; the match to TRBD1 covers 9 bases. Germline CDR1 reads SGHTA; CDR2 reads FQGNSA. J lost 4 bases, V lost 5 bases, and 6 bases had no gene match. This CDR3 comprises 15 residues. CDR3 sequence reads: CASSPDRGGNQPQHF. CDR3 in DNA: TGTGCCAGCAGCCCGGACAGGGGTGGAAATCAGCCCCAGCATTTT.

The chain links TRBV7-9 to TRBJ1-1, with D perhaps matching TRBD1 (5 bases). V shed 4 bases and J shed 1 base, with 10 bases lying between them. Germline assignment: CDR1 SEHNR and CDR2 FQNEAQ (reference sequence). This CDR3 comprises 14 residues. The CDR3: CASSSGTPNTEAFF. The CDR3 nucleotides read TGTGCCAGCAGCTCCGGGACGCCGAACACTGAAGCTTTCTTT.

This clone has just a few counts. The chain links TRBV2 to TRBJ2-3, with unresolved D. There are 14 residues in the CDR3. Germline-derived CDR1 and CDR2 are SNHLY and FYNNEI. The V gene lost 10 bases and the J gene lost 2 bases, with 16 bases spanning the gap. This CDR3 reads CATNFKILTDTQYF. For the CDR3, the DNA is TGTGCCACCAACTTTAAGATCCTCACAGATACGCAGTATTTT.

This clone showed up just a few times. The V gene is TRBV2, the J gene TRBJ2-2, with D unresolved. CDR1 and CDR2 from the germline V gene are SNHLY and FYNNEI. The CDR3 length is 13 residues. With 5 bases removed from V and 13 bases from J, the gap between germline ends came to 17 bases. For the CDR3, the DNA is TGTGCCAGCAGTCCCGGACGGCTCCACGCGCTGTTTTTT. Translating gives CASSPGRLHALFF.

This clone was found a few times. This chain links TRBV10-1 with TRBJ2-2, with 7 nucleotides matching TRBD1. V gave up 8 bases and J gave up 6 bases; unmatched junction bases: 6. Per the germline V gene, CDR1 is WNHNN and CDR2 is SYGVQD (reference sequence). The CDR3 runs to 13 residues. The CDR3 DNA reads TGCGCCAGCCGGGACACAGGGGCCGGGGAGCTGTTTTTT. It encodes CASRDTGAGELFF.